Below, 3 T cell receptor beta chains from the same sample are listed, as sequenced in a study of blood T cell repertoires in COVID-19. Method: immunoSEQ multiplex PCR; TCRdb's copy keeps in-frame clones and lacks some. The data show around 230,000 clones, 70% to 90% seen once. Sequencing was carried out using PBMCs or T cells enriched from blood (not recorded which). The source is a woman aged 40 to 50 with acute COVID-19.

The chain couples TRBV9 to TRBJ2-7, with 10 positions matching TRBD2. This CDR3 contains 20 residues. Trimming took 0 bases from V and 1 from J; bases not matched to a gene: 16. Germline loops: CDR1 SGDLS, CDR2 YYNGEE. The CDR3 loop is CASSVGSGGDGRGRSYEQYF. The CDR3 DNA follows: TGTGCCAGCAGCGTAGGCAGCGGGGGGGATGGGCGAGGTAGGTCCTACGAGCAGTACTTC.

The CDR3 protein is CATSRVVENNEQFF. In nucleotides, the CDR3 is TGTGCCACCAGCAGAGTCGTGGAGAACAATGAGCAGTTCTTC. The V call is TRBV15, the J call TRBJ2-1; D is uncertain. The V end was cut by 1 base, the J end by 5 bases, with 9 bases between. The CDR3 runs to 14 residues. The germline CDR1 and CDR2 sequences are LNHNV and YYDKDF (reference sequence).

This rearrangement joins TRBV18 to TRBJ2-7; the D gene is possibly TRBD2 (6 bases). Germline-derived CDR1 and CDR2 are KGHSH and LQKENI. The CDR3 has 12 amino acids. Trimming shortened V by 6 bases and J by 7 bases, and 13 bases separated the two germline ends. Written as DNA, the CDR3 is TGTGCCAGCTCGACGACGGGGAGGGAGCAGTACGTC. Translation gives CASSTTGREQYV.